This T cell receptor beta chain was sequenced in a study of HIV-infected patients and healthy controls. Findings and caveats of the study: Diversity differences between study cohorts were not due to their slight age and sex differences.

About 480 ng RNA was reverse transcribed with alpha and beta constant-region primers. Separate chain-specific third strand synthesis with multiplexing indices produced the alpha and beta libraries. TCRdb recomputed calls from the 5' RACE reads with MiXCR, one row per CDR3 protein. The table has roughly 9,400 distinct CDR3 sequences, 7.5% to 9.5% seen once. Germline-derived CDR1 and CDR2 are MNHNS and SASEGT. After removal of 3 bases from V and 4 bases from J, the junction contained 6 bases not matched to a gene. The CDR3 length is 15 residues. Antiretroviral therapy had run roughly three months, about 14 weeks, before follow-up blood collection. The repertoire came from unfractionated whole blood and reflected all unsorted peripheral T cells. This clonotype was picked up many times. As yet, its antigen is unknown.

The material sequenced was blood, taken during antiretroviral therapy. The source is an adult with HIV infection. V gene TRBV6-1 combines with J gene TRBJ2-3; 8 bases line up with TRBD2. CDR3 in amino acids: CASSDRDGGADTQYF. The CDR3 bases are TGTGCCAGCAGTGATAGGGACGGGGGGGCAGATACGCAGTATTTT.